This is a list of T cell receptor beta chains from one sample in a study of blood T cell repertoires in COVID-19. Using immunoSEQ multiplex PCR, the repertoire was profiled, and TCRdb retains in-frame clones only, with some absent. The data contain fewer than 250,000 clones, 65% to 90% of them singletons. The sequencing input was peripheral blood. These TCRs come from a woman between 50 and 59 years old with acute or convalescent COVID-19. Both conserved end residues are part of each CDR3. Fields, in order: J gene, clone size, V gene, CDR3 protein. Not every row has a clone size; where given, it reads once, few, many or a size class.

J gene: TRBJ1-3; clone size: .; V gene: TRBV6-6; CDR3 protein: CASTDSGGSTIYF
J gene: TRBJ2-1; clone size: .; V gene: TRBV7-8; CDR3 protein: CASSSQPGLAPPIF
J gene: TRBJ2-1; clone size: once; V gene: TRBV7-3; CDR3 protein: CASSLGGGASSYNEQFF
J gene: TRBJ2-1; clone size: .; V gene: TRBV6-5; CDR3 protein: CASSKQGDEQFF
J gene: TRBJ2-7; clone size: .; V gene: TRBV11-2; CDR3 protein: CASSSLRGQGLYEQYF
J gene: TRBJ2-7; clone size: .; V gene: TRBV6-4; CDR3 protein: CASRTGQGYEQYF
J gene: TRBJ2-7; clone size: .; V gene: TRBV5-4; CDR3 protein: CASSLAGGKVEQYF
J gene: TRBJ1-2; clone size: .; V gene: TRBV30; CDR3 protein: CAWSHVNYGYTF
J gene: TRBJ1-2; clone size: .; V gene: TRBV27; CDR3 protein: CASRAGAGGGYTF
J gene: TRBJ1-6; clone size: few; V gene: TRBV12-3/TRBV12-4; CDR3 protein: CASSLSDPSPLHF
J gene: TRBJ2-3; clone size: .; V gene: TRBV5-5; CDR3 protein: CASSWGTGGMTDTQYF
J gene: TRBJ2-3; clone size: .; V gene: TRBV19; CDR3 protein: CASSTNVAGGPDTQYF
J gene: TRBJ1-5; clone size: .; V gene: TRBV4-2; CDR3 protein: CASNLMDGNNQPQHF
J gene: TRBJ1-1; clone size: .; V gene: TRBV30; CDR3 protein: CAWSGTRAEAFF
J gene: TRBJ1-1; clone size: .; V gene: TRBV5-1; CDR3 protein: CASSWGDLEAFF
J gene: TRBJ1-5; clone size: .; V gene: TRBV18; CDR3 protein: CASSPRGLAQHF
J gene: TRBJ2-1; clone size: .; V gene: TRBV19; CDR3 protein: CASSTIAGGPLHEQFF
J gene: TRBJ1-6; clone size: .; V gene: TRBV5-1; CDR3 protein: CASSLESGTLHF
J gene: TRBJ1-6; clone size: .; V gene: TRBV30; CDR3 protein: CAWAGLHNSPLHF
J gene: TRBJ1-2; clone size: .; V gene: TRBV5-4; CDR3 protein: CASSLNQVRSYGYTF
J gene: TRBJ1-2; clone size: .; V gene: TRBV6-2/TRBV6-3; CDR3 protein: CASSRTENYGYTF
J gene: TRBJ2-3; clone size: .; V gene: TRBV6-5; CDR3 protein: CASTMTSRVGDTQYF
J gene: TRBJ1-4; clone size: .; V gene: TRBV7-8; CDR3 protein: CASSRGVGVTNEKLFF
J gene: TRBJ2-7; clone size: .; V gene: TRBV7-2; CDR3 protein: CASSFPMERRQYF
J gene: TRBJ1-2; clone size: once; V gene: TRBV5-4; CDR3 protein: CASSLVSGNYGYTF
J gene: TRBJ1-6; clone size: .; V gene: TRBV13; CDR3 protein: CASNKGGVNSPLHF
J gene: TRBJ1-2; clone size: .; V gene: TRBV10-2; CDR3 protein: CASSGTSLGYGYTF
J gene: TRBJ2-3; clone size: .; V gene: TRBV21-1; CDR3 protein: CASSKRVEREEDNTQYF
J gene: TRBJ1-3; clone size: .; V gene: TRBV5-4; CDR3 protein: CASSSSVSGNTIYF
J gene: TRBJ1-2; clone size: once; V gene: TRBV28; CDR3 protein: CASRLGGYDYGYTF
J gene: TRBJ2-5; clone size: once; V gene: TRBV9; CDR3 protein: CASSGQQETQYF
J gene: TRBJ1-2; clone size: .; V gene: TRBV28; CDR3 protein: CASSLQAKGYTF
J gene: TRBJ1-1; clone size: .; V gene: TRBV4-1; CDR3 protein: CASSQGTGWGTEAFF
J gene: TRBJ2-5; clone size: .; V gene: TRBV5-4; CDR3 protein: CASSAPGGQETQYF
J gene: TRBJ2-2; clone size: .; V gene: TRBV12-5; CDR3 protein: CASGLLTASGELFF
J gene: TRBJ1-2; clone size: .; V gene: TRBV28; CDR3 protein: CASSSGTGKAF
J gene: TRBJ2-7; clone size: few; V gene: TRBV29-1; CDR3 protein: CSVTGLGEQYF
J gene: TRBJ2-5; clone size: .; V gene: TRBV27; CDR3 protein: CASSARVGGETQYF
J gene: TRBJ2-5; clone size: .; V gene: TRBV5-1; CDR3 protein: CASSLARQGSGETQYF
J gene: TRBJ1-6; clone size: few; V gene: TRBV9; CDR3 protein: CASSVDTGVGSPLHF
J gene: TRBJ2-7; clone size: .; V gene: TRBV27; CDR3 protein: CASSLRTSGRPYEQYF
J gene: TRBJ1-4; clone size: .; V gene: TRBV28; CDR3 protein: CASSLYRAEGGKLFF
J gene: TRBJ2-7; clone size: .; V gene: TRBV4-1; CDR3 protein: CASSQPAKKNSYEQYF
J gene: TRBJ2-7; clone size: few; V gene: TRBV15; CDR3 protein: CATSRTRQRYEQYF
J gene: TRBJ2-1; clone size: .; V gene: TRBV2; CDR3 protein: CATRAGGYYNEQFF
J gene: TRBJ1-5; clone size: .; V gene: TRBV3-1/TRBV3-2; CDR3 protein: CASSQDSSSNQPQHF
J gene: TRBJ1-5; clone size: .; V gene: TRBV30; CDR3 protein: CAWSVTGVNQPQHF
J gene: TRBJ1-6; clone size: once; V gene: TRBV27; CDR3 protein: CASSLKGTGSYNSPLHF
J gene: TRBJ1-4; clone size: once; V gene: TRBV19; CDR3 protein: CASSEPRDSATNEKLFF
J gene: TRBJ2-3; clone size: .; V gene: TRBV27; CDR3 protein: CASSKDRGYSTDTQYF
J gene: TRBJ1-2; clone size: .; V gene: TRBV28; CDR3 protein: CASSFEGSRGYTF
J gene: TRBJ1-2; clone size: few; V gene: TRBV9; CDR3 protein: CASSVGQGRHYGYTF
J gene: TRBJ1-5; clone size: .; V gene: TRBV5-5; CDR3 protein: CASSLQGQGIQPQHF
J gene: TRBJ1-2; clone size: .; V gene: TRBV19; CDR3 protein: CASSDRAYGYTF